The next 24 T cell receptor beta chains were all read from a single sample in a study of Tregs in tolerant kidney transplant recipients (dated by TCRdb to 2018 to 2020). Libraries were built with the immunoSEQ multiplex PCR assay. TCRdb took this table from immuneACCESS and kept in-frame rearrangements with V and J called. Such tables lack part of the clones; where checked against another copy, unresolved V genes explain under half of the gap, and the rest is unexplained. The sample table contains about 59,000 clones; only one count was recorded for 80% to 90% of them. The ten largest clones represent around 5.2% of the sample. Sequenced material: CD4+ T cells from blood. The receptors derive from a human donor in good health.

This sequence joins TRBV7-8 and TRBJ2-7, with D perhaps TRBD2 (6 bases). The CDR3 extends over 15 amino acids. Germline V gene sequence: CDR1 SGHVS, CDR2 FQNEAQ. V was clipped by 7 bases and J by 2 bases, with 18 bases between them. The chain's CDR3 is CASIPTRDLPYEQYF. The CDR3 bases are TGTGCCAGCATCCCCACCAGGGACTTGCCCTACGAGCAGTACTTC.

The chain recombines TRBV7-2 with TRBJ2-1; 13 bases match TRBD2. This CDR3 is 16 amino acids long. The J segment lost 4 bases and the V segment lost 4 bases, leaving 4 bases of the junction unmatched. Looked up from germline, CDR1 is SGHTA and CDR2 is FQGNSA. This CDR3 is CASSSGLAGVYNEQFF. CDR3 sequence (DNA): TGTGCCAGCAGCTCCGGACTAGCGGGGGTGTACAATGAGCAGTTCTTC.

The V call is TRBV18, the J call TRBJ1-2; D not certain. V lost 2 bases, J lost 3 bases, and 7 bases lay in between. Germline V gene sequence: CDR1 KGHSH, CDR2 LQKENI. The CDR3 contains 13 residues. The CDR3 loop reads CASSPGVDYGYTF. The CDR3 nucleotides read TGTGCCAGCTCACCAGGGGTGGACTATGGCTACACCTTC.

This chain links TRBV9 with TRBJ2-1, with 9 bases fitting TRBD2. There are 14 residues in the CDR3. Germline-derived CDR1 and CDR2 are SGDLS and YYNGEE. The J segment lost 9 bases and the V segment lost 0 bases, leaving 4 bases of the junction unmatched. CDR3 DNA sequence: TGTGCCAGCAGCGTAGCTACGCGGGAGGGTGAGCAGTTCTTC. This gives the protein CASSVATREGEQFF. Using reference TRBV9 and TRBJ2-1 for the parts outside the CDR3, the full variable domain is DSGVTQTPKHLITATGQRVTLRCSPRSGDLSVYWYQQSLDQGLQFLIQYYNGEERAKGNILERFSAQQFPDLHSELNLSSLELGDSALYFCASSVATREGEQFFGPGTRLTVL.

V gene TRBV2 combines with J gene TRBJ1-5; D not certain. The germline CDR1 and CDR2 sequences are SNHLY and FYNNEI. The CDR3 spans 14 residues. V lost 6 bases to trimming and J lost 0 bases, with 9 bases between them. The chain's CDR3 is CASRRTDSNQPQHF. The CDR3 DNA follows: TGTGCCAGCAGGAGGACGGATAGCAATCAGCCCCAGCATTTT.

CDR3 nucleotides: TGTGCCAGCAGTGCCGGGACAAATGAGCAGTTCTTC. Translated, it gives CASSAGTNEQFF. V and J are TRBV6-1 and TRBJ2-1; TRBD1 is a possible D gene (6 bases). V gave up 4 bases and J gave up 7 bases, with 8 bases separating them. The CDR3 sequence is 12 residues long. From germline, CDR1 is MNHNS and CDR2 SASEGT.

The chain combines TRBV6-1 with TRBJ2-1; TRBD2 matches 10 bases. This CDR3 contains 13 residues. V lost 0 bases and J lost 13; bases outside the gene matches: 3. Germline-derived CDR1 and CDR2 are MNHNS and SASEGT. The CDR3 reads CASSEAIAGGQFF. The CDR3, as DNA: TGTGCCAGCAGTGAAGCCATAGCGGGGGGCCAGTTCTTC.

The chain employs TRBV5-8 and TRBJ1-2; TRBD1 aligns across 7 bases. The CDR3 totals 14 residues. J was trimmed by 4 bases and V by 0 bases; bases with no gene match: 3. Per germline, CDR1 SGHTS and CDR2 YDEGEE. The CDR3 loop is CASSLDRGSYGYTF. The CDR3 nucleotides are TGTGCCAGCAGCTTGGACAGGGGATCCTATGGCTACACCTTC.

This clone was found a few times. CDR3 amino acids: CAWKYAGMNTEAFF. CDR3 bases: TGTGCCTGGAAATATGCGGGTATGAACACTGAAGCTTTCTTT. The chain recombines TRBV30 with TRBJ1-1; D is ambiguous. Trimming took off 4 bases at V and 0 bases at J, with 12 bases between the two ends. Germline loops: CDR1 GTSNPN, CDR2 SVGIG (reference sequence). This CDR3 is built from 14 residues. Complete variable domain (other parts from reference TRBV30 and TRBJ1-1): SQTIHQWPATLVQPVGSPLSLECTVEGTSNPNLYWYRQAAGRGLQLLFYSVGIGQISSEVPQNLSASRPQDRQFILSSKKLLLSDSGFYLCAWKYAGMNTEAFFGQGTRLTVV.

J is TRBJ2-5 and V is TRBV7-2; no firm D call. The CDR3 is made up of 11 amino acids. Trimming left V 2 bases short and J 5 bases short, with 3 bases between. CDR1 SGHTA and CDR2 FQGNSA come from the germline V gene. CDR3 nucleotide sequence: TGTGCCAGCAGCTTAACGGAGACCCAGTACTTC. Amino acid sequence: CASSLTETQYF.

The genes are TRBV19 and TRBJ1-5, with 8 bases fitting TRBD1. V gave up 5 bases and J gave up 2 bases; unmatched junction bases: 8. The CDR3 loop spans 16 amino acids. CDR1 and CDR2 (germline): LNHDA, SQIVND (reference sequence). The CDR3 reads CASSLWQGQGNQPQHF. The CDR3 bases are TGTGCCAGTAGTCTTTGGCAGGGACAGGGCAATCAGCCCCAGCATTTT.

The chain uses TRBV15 and TRBJ2-7, with a weak D call TRBD1 (5 bases). This CDR3 spans 14 amino acids. V was shortened by 5 bases and J by 0 bases, with 11 bases between the two germline ends. From germline, CDR1 is LNHNV and CDR2 YYDKDF (reference sequence). This CDR3 reads CATSPRQSSYEQYF. As DNA, the CDR3 is TGTGCCACCAGCCCACGACAGAGCTCCTACGAGCAGTACTTC.

This clone showed up just a few times. The V and J genes are TRBV5-1 and TRBJ2-1; 8 nucleotides line up with TRBD2. Germline V lookup: CDR1 SGHRS, CDR2 YFSETQ. This CDR3 is built from 18 residues. V gave up 5 bases and J gave up 3 bases; unmatched junction bases: 16. The CDR3 region is CASSSGWEREIDYNEQFF. The CDR3 nucleotides read TGCGCCAGCAGTTCGGGGTGGGAGCGGGAGATTGACTACAATGAGCAGTTCTTC.

The chain has TRBV29-1 and TRBJ1-1; D is unclear. Trimming removed 8 bases from V and 1 base from J, with 11 bases in between. Germline CDR1 is SQVTM and CDR2 is ANQGSEA. This CDR3 spans 12 amino acids. In DNA, the CDR3 is TGCAGCCTTCGACGGACGAACACTGAAGCTTTCTTT. Protein product: CSLRRTNTEAFF.

Concerning this clone: Additional DNA sequences in this sample encode the identical CDR3. The chain uses TRBV12-5 and TRBJ2-5; D is undetermined. The CDR3 sequence is 11 residues long. The V gene lost 6 bases and the J gene lost 5 bases, with 7 bases spanning the gap. Germline loops: CDR1 LGHNT, CDR2 FRNRAP. The CDR3 DNA sequence: TGTGCTAGTGGGCCCCGGGAGACCCAGTACTTC. Amino acids: CASGPRETQYF.

The J gene is TRBJ1-2, the V gene TRBV29-1; D remains unclear. The germline V gene encodes CDR1 SQVTM and CDR2 ANQGSEA. This CDR3 is 12 amino acids long. Trimming took 4 bases from V and 1 from J, leaving 7 bases between them. CDR3 in DNA: TGCAGCGTTGCCAGCCTTAACTATGGCTACACCTTC. Translated: CSVASLNYGYTF.

This chain connects TRBV2 to TRBJ2-7; 8 nucleotides agree with TRBD1. Trimming at V came to 5 bases and at J to 3 bases, leaving 3 bases not matched to a gene. The CDR3 totals 13 residues. Germline V gives CDR1 SNHLY, CDR2 FYNNEI. Written as DNA, the CDR3 is TGTGCCAGCAGTAGAGACAGGGGCTACGAGCAGTACTTC. As protein: CASSRDRGYEQYF.

This clone was counted between two and nine times. The chain carries TRBV9 and TRBJ2-2, with TRBD2 matching 14 bases. Germline CDR1 SGDLS, CDR2 YYNGEE. CDR3 length: 17 amino acids. V was pared by 2 bases and J by 6 bases, with 6 bases of the junction left unmatched. The chain's CDR3 is CASSVGLAGEWAGELFF. For the CDR3, the DNA is TGTGCCAGCAGCGTGGGACTAGCGGGAGAGTGGGCCGGGGAGCTGTTTTTT.

The chain combines TRBV12-5 with TRBJ2-7; D gene uncertain. V dropped 3 bases and J dropped 6 bases, with 9 bases sitting between them. This CDR3 is built from 12 residues. Germline lookup yields CDR1 LGHNT and CDR2 FRNRAP. CDR3 residues: CASGFYSREQYF. The DNA for the CDR3 is TGTGCTAGTGGTTTCTATTCGCGCGAGCAGTACTTC.

This rearrangement joins TRBV6-5 to TRBJ2-3, with 8 bases that match TRBD1. The CDR3 runs to 14 residues. V lost 5 bases to trimming and J lost 2 bases; unmatched junction nucleotides: 3. CDR1 is MNHEY, CDR2 SVGAGI, per germline. In DNA, the CDR3 is TGTGCCAGCAGTCGGGGACAGGCCACAGATACGCAGTATTTT. As protein: CASSRGQATDTQYF.

The genes are TRBV27 and TRBJ2-2; D might be TRBD2 (6 bases). This CDR3 spans 17 amino acids. V gave up 5 bases and J gave up 0 bases, with 16 bases separating them. From germline, CDR1 is MNHEY and CDR2 SMNVEV (reference sequence). CDR3 sequence (DNA): TGTGCCAGCAGTCCGCCTGGAGGGCTGGCGAACACCGGGGAGCTGTTTTTT. Its protein is CASSPPGGLANTGELFF.

The chain has TRBV13 and TRBJ2-3; D might be TRBD2 (6 bases). V dropped 2 bases and J dropped 2 bases, with 20 bases sitting between them. The CDR3 is 18 residues long. CDR1 and CDR2 (germline): PRHDT, FYEKMQ (reference sequence). CDR3 bases: TGTGCCAGCAGCTTATTGGGGCGGGAATGGGAGAACACAGATACGCAGTATTTT. It codes for CASSLLGREWENTDTQYF.

V usage is TRBV30 and J usage is TRBJ2-3; D is undetermined. CDR1 is GTSNPN, CDR2 SVGIG, per germline (reference sequence). The V end was cut by 5 bases, the J end by 1 base, with 16 bases between. There are 15 residues in the CDR3. For the CDR3, the DNA is TGTGCCTGGTCAGGTCCGGGCCCAGGCACAGATACGCAGTATTTT. This translates into CAWSGPGPGTDTQYF.

The J gene is TRBJ2-3, the V gene TRBV4-3, with 12 bases lining up with TRBD2. Germline CDR1 LGHNA, CDR2 YSLEER. V lost 0 bases to trimming and J lost 4 bases; unmatched junction nucleotides: 5. This CDR3 is 17 amino acids long. Here the CDR3 reads CASSQDPTSGRPDTQYF. CDR3 DNA sequence: TGCGCCAGCAGCCAAGACCCTACTAGCGGGAGGCCAGATACGCAGTATTTT.